The rows below give T cell receptor beta chains drawn from one sample of a study of CD8 T cells in ankylosing spondylitis. Using its own MiXCR run on the 5' RACE reads, TCRdb lists one record per CDR3 protein. The repertoire holds around 99,000 distinct CDR3 sequences, with roughly 10% as singletons. Sequencing was carried out using blood, either unsorted or a sorted T cell fraction (not recorded which). These receptor sequences come from a male donor with ankylosing spondylitis or in good health (not recorded which). The CDR3 runs from the conserved cysteine through the conserved F or W. Size is omitted from some rows. Given values are once, few, many or a class for expanded clones.

v_call | clone_size | cdr3_aa
TRBV7-9 | - | CASSDDRALNEKLFF
TRBV6-5 | many | CASSYVGGNSNEQFF
TRBV5-1 | many | CASSPSTGYNEQFF
TRBV20-1 | many | CSASDSGGTYEQYF
TRBV12-3/TRBV12-4 | many | CASSWGRQGNGYTF
TRBV20-1 | many | CSARDSPAGGLYEQYF
TRBV7-2 | - | CASMRGGARGNIQYF
TRBV7-6 | many | CASSWESGALDTQYF
TRBV5-5 | few | CASSWGEDWMGDTEAFF
TRBV12-3/TRBV12-4 | many | CASSPSTRLAPPSYEQYF
TRBV30 | many | CAWSVQGNSPLHF
TRBV12-3/TRBV12-4 | many | CASSFGLNSPLHF
TRBV12-3/TRBV12-4 | many | CASSSQGRDGYTF
TRBV28 | many | CASTWWEGVEAFF
TRBV29-1 | many | CSVDIGGRVDEQYF
TRBV5-1 | many | CASGTDTQYF
TRBV7-2 | many | CASSLEMMLAGETQYF
TRBV6-1 | many | CASSADRVTEAFF
TRBV5-6 | many | CASSLGLGQGQETQYF
TRBV28 | - | CASSPQGTYNEQFF
TRBV20-1 | many | CSAPPLAGETQYF
TRBV6-1 | many | CASSRALGLLSYEQYF
TRBV12-3/TRBV12-4 | few | CASSLFQVGSYNEQFF
TRBV7-8 | many | CASSRVEHSTDTQYF
TRBV6-1 | many | CASKTGANQETQYF
TRBV9 | many | CASSVGGGKKNIQYF
TRBV20-1 | - | CSARDPGTSNEQFF
TRBV5-1 | many | CASSPKTVKTTGELFF
TRBV12-3/TRBV12-4 | many | CASNIGTGNTEAFF
TRBV3-1 | many | CASSQVGYEQYF
TRBV29-1 | many | CSVDFRGQLTDTQYF
TRBV7-2 | many | CASSSSRRGTGELFF
TRBV10-3 | many | CAISDRDGTYEQYF
TRBV30 | - | CAWSVGVWNTGELFF
TRBV12-3/TRBV12-4 | - | CASSFFSTDTQYF
TRBV7-2 | - | CASSQPTRTGELFF
TRBV29-1 | many | CSAGVAGGSYNEQFF
TRBV3-1 | many | CASSQEKSGTGPQHF
TRBV19 | many | CASSIFDRGNGEAFF
TRBV24-1 | many | CATSDAGVYEQYF
TRBV7-2 | few | CASSLAGHSSGNTIYF
TRBV7-2 | - | CASSLARPGASNQPQHF
TRBV5-1 | many | CASSGEVARDHEQYF
TRBV12-3/TRBV12-4 | many | CASSLGSRDGELFF
TRBV5-1 | few | CASSLEGQQEQYF
TRBV20-1 | many | CSPQWRGAKNIQYF
TRBV29-1 | few | CSVENSADGYTF
TRBV7-9 | - | CVSSLQGAGETQYF
TRBV6-5 | many | CASSYTVNTGELFF
TRBV3-1 | - | CASKGGTDYGYTF
TRBV3-1 | many | CASSQSSYQPQHF
TRBV6-1 | - | CASSPNTGGYGYTF
TRBV28 | few | CASRGQSRWGYTF
TRBV7-3 | many | CASSLTLGLEQFF
TRBV20-1 | many | CSAISGTGKETQYF